These T cell receptor beta chains were read from a single sample in a study of blood T cell repertoires in COVID-19. Assay: immunoSEQ multiplex PCR; the TCRdb copy retains only in-frame clones and omits some. The table includes tens of thousands of clones, around 78% detected once. Sequenced sample: peripheral blood. The receptor set was obtained from a human donor in a cohort sampled during active COVID-19. CDR3s leave out the opening cysteine and the closing phenylalanine or tryptophan.

>TRBV7-9|TRBJ2-7
ASLASGSYEQY
>TRBV11-3|TRBJ2-1
ASSTLAGRSYNEQF
>TRBV27|TRBJ2-2
ASSFSGLAGEVGSIAGELF
>TRBV7-9|TRBJ1-1
ASSLGVIGTEAF
>TRBV5-1|TRBJ2-3
ASSYGQGTDTQY
>TRBV7-8|TRBJ2-5
ASSLGSSGRRETQY
>TRBV6-2/TRBV6-3|TRBJ1-1
ASSLYSEAF
>TRBV5-4|TRBJ1-2
ASSPGGGNYGYT
>TRBV27|TRBJ1-2
ASSSKTVYGYT
>TRBV18|TRBJ1-4
ASSPTGPTNEKLF
>TRBV2|TRBJ2-1
ASREVSGTGAGNEQF
>TRBV11-2|TRBJ1-6
ASSSPPQGNAPSPLH
>TRBV4-1|TRBJ2-5
ASSQVSGGVETQY
>TRBV27|TRBJ1-1
ASSLYGQSEAF
>TRBV14|TRBJ1-6
ASSLQGIWTPLH
>TRBV6-5|TRBJ1-1
ASSWTGNTEAF
>TRBV6-6|TRBJ1-1
ASSYGDSNTEAF
>TRBV4-2|TRBJ1-4
ASSPDSIDEKLF
>TRBV27|TRBJ1-5
ASSFWGGSNQPQH
>TRBV7-6|TRBJ1-5
ASSLGGQPQH
>TRBV7-6|TRBJ2-2
ASSLAEGKTGELF
>TRBV5-1|TRBJ2-5
ASRNRATIWETQY
>TRBV5-8|TRBJ2-7
ASSFLSGGIYEQY
>TRBV3-1/TRBV3-2|TRBJ2-1
ASSQESSGDNEQF